This T cell receptor (beta chain) was sequenced during a study of blood T cell repertoires in COVID-19. Study-level information: Donors in the United States, Italy and Spain gave samples during acute or convalescent COVID-19.

In the source study's methods: Quantification of nucleated cells was approximated via reference gene primer amplification. Method: immunoSEQ multiplex PCR; TCRdb's copy keeps in-frame clones and lacks some. That table furnishes V, J and clone size, whereas the DNA furnished D and trimming. The sample contains some 300,000 clones, roughly 89% of which appear only once. Germline CDR1 reads MNHGY; CDR2 reads SAAAGT. After removal of 8 bases from V and 4 bases from J, the junction contained 15 bases not matched to a gene. CDR3 length: 17 amino acids. This clone has just one count. Recruits, aged roughly 18 to 95 years, lived in about two dozen US areas. Membership in each cohort depended on participant-reported clinical history.

Sequencing was performed on PBMCs or T cells enriched from blood (not recorded which). The J gene is TRBJ2-7, the V gene TRBV6-8, with TRBD2 matching over 12 bases. The sequence came from a woman aged 50 to 65 who had been exposed to COVID-19. CDR3: CASQMRTSGVFGYEQYF. CDR3 DNA sequence: TGTGCCAGCCAAATGAGGACTAGCGGGGTCTTCGGTTACGAGCAGTACTTC.